The next 15 T cell receptor beta chains were all read from a single sample in a study of shared clonotypes between healthy human individuals. TCRdb's copy holds only in-frame clones and misses some; the assay was immunoSEQ multiplex PCR. The profile covers about 460,000 clones, with roughly 80% appearing a single time and around 13% taken by the ten largest. The specimen was PBMCs. All receptors come from a woman in her thirties or forties in good health. Some clones in this sample may be carry-over from other donors' samples.

This clone was observed at least ten times. The CDR3 loop is CATRDNPGSGNTIYF. The CDR3 nucleotides read TGTGCCACGCGAGACAACCCAGGGAGTGGAAACACCATATATTTT. The J gene is TRBJ1-3, the V gene TRBV10-3, with a weak D call TRBD1 (5 bases). Germline-derived CDR1 and CDR2 are ENHRY and SYGVKD. CDR3 length: 15 amino acids. V gave up 10 bases and J gave up 3 bases, with 19 bases separating them.

This clone has more than one count but fewer than ten. CDR3 DNA: TGTGCCAGCAGTATGCAGGGGGGATACACTGAAGCTTTCTTT. Protein sequence: CASSMQGGYTEAFF. J is TRBJ1-1 and V is TRBV27, with 7 bases matching TRBD1. Germline trimming cut 5 bases from V and 3 bases from J; bases unmatched to any gene: 6. Per the germline V gene, CDR1 is MNHEY and CDR2 is SMNVEV (reference sequence). The CDR3 has 14 residues.

Note on this clone: This specimen includes other DNA sequences encoding the same CDR3. The CDR3 sequence: CASSLSGGTDTQYF. The CDR3 coding sequence is TGCGCCAGCAGCTTGTCAGGGGGCACAGATACGCAGTATTTT. The chain carries TRBV5-1 and TRBJ2-3, with a tentative D call TRBD1 (6 bases). The CDR3 runs to 14 residues. Germline V gene sequence: CDR1 SGHRS, CDR2 YFSETQ. The germline V and J ends were trimmed by 1 base and 1 base, with 7 bases remaining between them.

The rearrangement joins TRBV7-9 to TRBJ2-7; 12 bases map to TRBD1. CDR3 length: 19 residues. Germline V CDR1 and CDR2: SEHNR, FQNEAQ (reference sequence). V shed 4 bases, J shed 0 bases, and the junction held 13 bases outside the gene matches. CDR3 amino acids: CASSSEGQGAPISSYEQYF. In DNA, the CDR3 is TGTGCCAGCAGCTCCGAGGGACAGGGGGCCCCAATAAGCTCCTACGAGCAGTACTTC. The full variable domain, rest sourced from reference TRBV7-9 and TRBJ2-7, is DTGVSQNPRHKITKRGQNVTFRCDPISEHNRLYWYRQTLGQGPEFLTYFQNEAQLEKSRLLSDRFSAERPKGSFSTLEIQRTEQGDSAMYLCASSSEGQGAPISSYEQYFGPGTRLTVT.

V and J are TRBV7-6 and TRBJ2-5; 10 bases are shared with TRBD1. CDR1 and CDR2 (germline): SGHVS, FNYEAQ. Unmatched junction bases numbered 11, after V lost 2 bases and J lost 5 bases. There are 17 residues in the CDR3. The CDR3 here is CASSLSYGTGVGETQYF. In nucleotides, the CDR3 is TGTGCCAGCAGCTTAAGTTATGGGACAGGGGTTGGGGAGACCCAGTACTTC.

The chain employs TRBV5-5 and TRBJ2-7; D is unresolved. The V and J ends lost 2 bases and 1 base respectively, with 7 bases between them. This CDR3 has 13 residues. Germline CDR1 SGHKS, CDR2 YYEKEE (reference sequence). CDR3 protein: CASSFSNSYEQYF. DNA of the CDR3: TGTGCCAGCAGCTTCAGCAATTCCTACGAGCAGTACTTC.

The rearrangement links TRBV28 to TRBJ2-4; TRBD1 matches at 8 bases. Germline V gene data show CDR1 as MDHEN and CDR2 as SYDVKM. V dropped 8 bases and J dropped 0; count of bases not matched to a gene: 9. The CDR3 consists of 16 residues. The CDR3 DNA follows: TGTGCCAGCGCCCCTGGACAGGGACTAGCCAAAAACATTCAGTACTTC. Protein sequence: CASAPGQGLAKNIQYF. The full variable domain, its missing parts supplied by reference TRBV28 and TRBJ2-4, is DVKVTQSSRYLVKRTGEKVFLECVQDMDHENMFWYRQDPGLGLRLIYFSYDVKMKEKGDIPEGYSVSREKKERFSLILESASTNQTSMYLCASAPGQGLAKNIQYFGAGTRLSVL.

Concerning this clone itself: Just one base apart from a much larger clone, this may be a read error. V usage is TRBV15 and J usage is TRBJ2-5, with 7 bases aligning to TRBD2. TRBJ2-7 explains the end of the DNA better; the J call may be wrong. The CDR3 totals 16 residues. Germline CDR1 reads LNHNV; CDR2 reads YYDKDF (reference sequence). The CDR3 loop reads CATSGEERETPYEQYF. CDR3 nucleotide sequence: TGTGCCACCAGCGGAGAAGAGCGGGAAACCCCCTACGAGCAGTACTTC.

Notes on this clone: A far larger clone is just one base off, so this is likely a read error. The J gene is TRBJ2-1, the V gene TRBV30; perhaps D is TRBD1 or TRBD2 (5 bases each). The CDR3 has 13 amino acids. CDR1 is GTSNPN, CDR2 SVGIG, per germline (reference sequence). The CDR3 DNA reads TGTGCCTGGAGTCCGGACTGGGGCAGCGAGCGGTTCTTC. Protein product: CAWSPDWGSERFF.

The chain joins TRBV2 to TRBJ2-2; 7 bases match TRBD1. Per germline, CDR1 SNHLY and CDR2 FYNNEI. Trimming cost V 7 bases and J 1 base; bases outside gene matches: 3. The CDR3 spans 14 residues. The CDR3 protein is CASKGTVNTGELFF. DNA for the CDR3: TGTGCCAGCAAAGGGACAGTGAACACCGGGGAGCTGTTTTTT.

Remarks on this clone: It is likely a read error: a sequence one base away is far more abundant. Other DNA sequences from this sample encode an identical CDR3 as well. V and J are TRBV4-1 and TRBJ2-5, with D perhaps matching TRBD1 or TRBD2 (5 bases each). The germline CDR1 and CDR2 sequences are MGHRA and YSYEKL. This CDR3 is built from 14 residues. The CDR3 nucleotides are TGCGCCAGCAGCCGAGGGGCTAATCCAGAGACTCAGTACTTC. Protein product: CASSRGANPETQYF.

The chain employs TRBV27 and TRBJ2-1, with 7 bases identical to TRBD2. This CDR3 comprises 14 residues. After removal of 6 bases from V and 4 bases from J, the junction contained 6 bases not matched to a gene. Looked up from germline, CDR1 is MNHEY and CDR2 is SMNVEV (reference sequence). DNA of the CDR3: TGTGCCAGCAGGCCTAGCGGAGTTTACAATGAGCAGTTCTTC. Translating gives CASRPSGVYNEQFF.

This clone has at least ten counts. The same CDR3 also results from other DNA sequences found in this sample. The V gene is TRBV10-3, the J gene TRBJ1-3, with D maybe TRBD1 (6 bases). This CDR3 has 13 amino acids. Germline CDR1 ENHRY, CDR2 SYGVKD. V gave up 7 bases and J gave up 1 base, with 8 bases separating them. CDR3 sequence (DNA): TGTGCCATCAAACAGGGTTCTGGAAACACCATATATTTT. Translation: CAIKQGSGNTIYF.

The chain carries TRBV7-9 and TRBJ2-1; D ambiguous. Trimming removed 4 bases at V and 3 bases at J, with 7 bases between. The CDR3 is made up of 13 amino acids. The V gene's germline CDR1 is SEHNR and CDR2 FQNEAQ (reference sequence). CDR3 loop: CASSYDNYNEQFF. The DNA for the CDR3 is TGTGCCAGCAGCTACGACAACTACAATGAGCAGTTCTTC.

This clone has only one observation. The chain is built from TRBV2 and TRBJ2-5; D gene unclear. The CDR3 consists of 11 residues. Trimming took off 1 base at V and 7 bases at J, with 4 bases between the two ends. Germline V gene lookup returns CDR1 SNHLY and CDR2 FYNNEI. The CDR3 here is CASSEGGTQYF. The CDR3 nucleotides read TGTGCCAGCAGTGAAGGCGGGACCCAGTACTTC.